These T cell receptor beta chains were read from a single sample in a study of Ad26.COV2.S vaccination and SARS-CoV-2 variants. The protocol was immunoSEQ multiplex PCR, while the TCRdb copy is restricted to in-frame clones and leaves out a portion. This sample has hundreds of thousands of clones, with 85% to 90% found just once. Here the sequenced sample was peripheral blood, taken in a trial of Ad26.COV2.S vaccine versus placebo. These receptors all stem from a person between 18 and 65 years old who received the Ad26.COV2.S COVID-19 vaccine or a placebo. The CDR3 runs from the conserved cysteine through the conserved F or W. The D gene is left open where the match is weak. The size entry is marked missing in some rows and otherwise reads once, few, many or a size class.

d_call clone_size j_call v_call cdr3_nt cdr3_aa
NA NA TRBJ2-5 TRBV11-2 TGTGCCAGCAGCCCCGGTCGAGTTACCCAAGAGACCCAGTACTTC CASSPGRVTQETQYF
TRBD1 NA TRBJ1-2 TRBV19 TGTGCCAGTCGTGACCTGGGGCAGGGGGTAGGTGGCTACACCTTC CASRDLGQGVGGYTF
NA NA TRBJ1-4 TRBV4-3 TGCGCCAGCAGCCAAGATGGAACAGTCGATAATGAAAAACTGTTTTTT CASSQDGTVDNEKLFF
TRBD2 NA TRBJ2-1 TRBV9 TGTGCCAGCAGCTGGCTAGCGGAGGGTCCCGGTGAGCAGTTCTTC CASSWLAEGPGEQFF
TRBD1 NA TRBJ1-1 TRBV7-2 TGTGCCAGCAGCTTATCGGGACAGGGGATATATGAAGCTTTCTTT CASSLSGQGIYEAFF
NA few TRBJ2-5 TRBV5-1 TGCGCCAGCAGCTTGGCCAGGGAGACCCAGTACTTC CASSLARETQYF
NA NA TRBJ2-1 TRBV4-3 TGCGCCAGCAGCCAAGTGGTCGGGAACAATGAGCAGTTCTTC CASSQVVGNNEQFF
NA NA TRBJ1-2 TRBV5-1 TGCGCCAGCAGCCCGGACGTTAGCTCTAGGGACTACACCTTC CASSPDVSSRDYTF
NA NA TRBJ2-5 TRBV4-2 TGTGCCAGCAGCCAAGGTGAGGCTCAAGGGCGCCGTTTTAGAGAGACCCAGTACTTC CASSQGEAQGRRFRETQYF
TRBD2 NA TRBJ2-5 TRBV11-3 TGTGCCAGCAGCTTAGCGACTAGCGGGAGAGGCAGGGAGACCCAGTACTTC CASSLATSGRGRETQYF
NA NA TRBJ1-2 TRBV2 TGTGCCAGCATCCCCCATGGCGGGAGTGGCTACACCTTC CASIPHGGSGYTF
NA NA TRBJ2-5 TRBV6-5 TGTGCCAGCAGTTACTCGATGGGGTTAGAGACCCAGTACTTC CASSYSMGLETQYF
NA NA TRBJ2-2 TRBV2 TGTGCCAGCAGCGACAGAACTAACACCGGGGAGCTGTTTTTT CASSDRTNTGELFF
TRBD2 NA TRBJ2-1 TRBV2 TGTGCCAGCAGTTGGACTAGCGGGAAGGCCGATGAGCAGTTCTTC CASSWTSGKADEQFF
NA NA TRBJ1-4 TRBV4-3 TGCGCCAGCAGCCCAGAGCCCCAGGGCTCAACTAATGAAAAACTGTTTTTT CASSPEPQGSTNEKLFF
NA NA TRBJ2-2 TRBV7-3 TGTGCCAGCAGTTCCAGGGGCACCGGGGAGCTGTTTTTT CASSSRGTGELFF
NA once TRBJ1-5 TRBV20-1 TGCAGTGCTGGCAGGGTGCAGCCCCAGCATTTT CSAGRVQPQHF
TRBD1 NA TRBJ1-2 TRBV6-5 TGTGCCAGCAGAGCCGGGACAGGGTTGAGCTATGGCTACACCTTC CASRAGTGLSYGYTF
NA NA TRBJ2-3 TRBV9 TGTGCCAGCAGCGCGGGACTTAACACAGATACGCAGTATTTT CASSAGLNTDTQYF
NA once TRBJ2-3 TRBV24-1 TGTGCCACCAGTGATTTGCTCGAGGGCGAGTTTAGCACAGATACGCAGTATTTT CATSDLLEGEFSTDTQYF
TRBD2 few TRBJ2-3 TRBV7-9 TGTGCCAGCAGCTCGCGAAGACTAGCGGGAAGAGAGGGGACAGATACGCAGTATTTT CASSSRRLAGREGTDTQYF
TRBD1 NA TRBJ1-2 TRBV18 TGTGCCAGCTCACCAGGGACAGGGGATAACTATGGCTACACCTTC CASSPGTGDNYGYTF
NA NA TRBJ2-2 TRBV18 TGTGCCAGCTCACCGGCCAGTAACGGGGAGCTGTTTTTT CASSPASNGELFF
NA NA TRBJ2-2 TRBV6-2/TRBV6-3 TGTGCCAGCAGTTACTCGAGGGAGCTGTTTTTT CASSYSRELFF
NA NA TRBJ2-1 TRBV7-3 TGTGCCAGCAGCTTAACTACCGGGCTTGAGCAGTTCTTC CASSLTTGLEQFF
NA NA TRBJ2-3 TRBV4-3 TGCGCCAGCAGCCAAGATCAAAGTCGAAATACGCAGTATTTT CASSQDQSRNTQYF
NA NA TRBJ1-1 TRBV5-1 TGCGCCAGCAGCTCCGAGAACACTGAAGCTTTCTTT CASSSENTEAFF
NA NA TRBJ1-5 TRBV7-9 TGTGCCAGCAGCCCCACGCCCGGGGCAGGGTTCAATCAGCCCCAGCATTTT CASSPTPGAGFNQPQHF
TRBD1 NA TRBJ2-5 TRBV9 TGTGCCAGCAGCGCCACAGGGGCCGGGGAGACCCAGTACTTC CASSATGAGETQYF
NA NA TRBJ1-6 TRBV28 TGTGCCAGCAGTAACCAGGGAGTCAAGTCACCCCTCCACTTT CASSNQGVKSPLHF
NA few TRBJ1-5 TRBV28 TGTGCCAGCCCTCCAACGGGTGGTTATAGCAATCAGCCCCAGCATTTT CASPPTGGYSNQPQHF
NA NA TRBJ1-4 TRBV5-6 TGTGCCAGCAGCTTGGGAAGCGGAAGGGGACTGTTTTTT CASSLGSGRGLFF
NA NA TRBJ1-5 TRBV21-1 TGTGCCAGCAGGAAAACCCGAGGGATTTTCACCAATCAGCCCCAGCATTTT CASRKTRGIFTNQPQHF
TRBD2 NA TRBJ2-1 TRBV27 TGTGCCAGCAGTTATGGCCGGGGAGCGGGAGCGTACAATGAGCAGTTCTTC CASSYGRGAGAYNEQFF
NA NA TRBJ1-5 TRBV5-1 TGCGCCAGCAGCTCTCTCGGGGGTGAACAGCCCCAGCATTTT CASSSLGGEQPQHF
NA NA TRBJ2-1 TRBV4-1 TGCGCCAGCAGCCAAAATCGTGGCCGAGACAATGAGCAGTTCTTC CASSQNRGRDNEQFF
NA NA TRBJ2-2 TRBV27 TGTGCCAGCCGCCCTAAAGGGGTTATCGGGACCGGGGAGCTGTTTTTT CASRPKGVIGTGELFF
NA NA TRBJ2-5 TRBV27 TGTGCCAGCAGTTTAGGGACCCCCTGGGAGACCCAGTACTTC CASSLGTPWETQYF
NA NA TRBJ2-3 TRBV7-6 TGTGCCAGCAGCTTAGAGCAGGGGACTCCATCTCTTCCCACAGATACGCAGTATTTT CASSLEQGTPSLPTDTQYF
NA NA TRBJ1-2 TRBV4-2 TGTGCCAGCAGCCAAGGAAACTATGGCTACACCTTC CASSQGNYGYTF
TRBD2 NA TRBJ2-1 TRBV18 TGTGCCAGCTCACCAGCGGGACTAGCGTCCAATGAGCAGTTCTTC CASSPAGLASNEQFF
NA once TRBJ1-4 TRBV4-1 TGCGCCAGCAGCCAAGTTTTCCAGGACCGAAAACTGTTTTTT CASSQVFQDRKLFF
NA NA TRBJ2-1 TRBV15 TGTGCCACCAGCATCGACATTAACGATGAGCAGTTCTTC CATSIDINDEQFF
TRBD2 NA TRBJ2-3 TRBV7-9 TGTGCCAGCAGCCGACCTTTACTAGCGGGAGAGATCTACGATACGCAGTATTTT CASSRPLLAGEIYDTQYF
NA NA TRBJ1-2 TRBV5-8 TGTGCCAGCAGCTTGCAGGGCGCTAGAGGCTACACCTTC CASSLQGARGYTF
NA once TRBJ2-2 TRBV5-1 TGCGCCAGCAGCACCCCCCCGGGCGGGGAGCTGTTTTTT CASSTPPGGELFF
NA NA TRBJ1-1 TRBV7-9 TGTGCCAGCAGCTTAGCTCCGGCCCCCGCCGAAGCTTTCTTT CASSLAPAPAEAFF
TRBD1 NA TRBJ2-1 TRBV6-2/TRBV6-3 TGTGCCAGCAGTTACCAAGCGGGACAGGGGTACTACAATGAGCAGTTCTTC CASSYQAGQGYYNEQFF
TRBD1 NA TRBJ1-1 TRBV4-3 TGCGCCAGCAGCCGGATCTTGACAGGGGAGGGGACTGAAGCTTTCTTT CASSRILTGEGTEAFF
NA NA TRBJ1-5 TRBV11-3 TGTGCCAGCAGCTTAGACGGGGCTAATCAGCCCCAGCATTTT CASSLDGANQPQHF
TRBD1 NA TRBJ2-7 TRBV18 TGTGCCAGCTCACCATCGGGACAGGGAGGCGGTGAGCAGTACTTC CASSPSGQGGGEQYF
NA NA TRBJ2-7 TRBV30 TGTGCCTGGAAGCCTACCACCTACGAGCAGTACTTC CAWKPTTYEQYF
TRBD1 NA TRBJ2-7 TRBV23-1 TGCGCCAGCAGTCGCAACAGGGGCTACGAGCAGTACTTC CASSRNRGYEQYF
NA few TRBJ1-5 TRBV18 TGTGCCAGCTCACCTGACAGGAATCAGCCCCAGCATTTT CASSPDRNQPQHF
TRBD1 once TRBJ1-5 TRBV6-1 TGTGCCAGCCACCGGGACAGGGGCAATCAGCCCCAGCATTTT CASHRDRGNQPQHF
NA NA TRBJ2-3 TRBV9 TGTGCCAGCAGCCCGAGAGGCAGTGGAGGGGCAGATACGCAGTATTTT CASSPRGSGGADTQYF
NA NA TRBJ2-1 TRBV9 TGTGCCAGCAGCCCGCCTAGCTTTGAGCAGTTCTTC CASSPPSFEQFF
NA NA TRBJ1-4 TRBV15 TGTGCCTCGCAGGGGACTAATGAAAAACTGTTTTTT CASQGTNEKLFF
NA NA TRBJ2-7 TRBV6-5 TGTGCCAGCAGTTACTCCTGGGGCGCGGGCGAGCAGTACTTC CASSYSWGAGEQYF
NA NA TRBJ1-5 TRBV5-3 TGTGCCAGTATAGCGGGGGTTGATCAGCCCCAGCATTTT CASIAGVDQPQHF